This T cell receptor beta chain was recorded in a study of blood T cells in healthy people across ages. This clonotype was seen only a few times. A second PCR of 7 to 11 cycles used a sample-barcoded 5' primer and a J-beta primer mix. TCRdb re-derived calls from the 5' RACE reads in MiXCR, one entry per CDR3 protein. The sample has under 950,000 distinct CDR3 sequences, 22% seen once. CDR1 is SGHAT and CDR2 is FQNNGV in the germline V gene. The V and J ends lost 4 bases and 4 bases, in that order; junction bases with no gene match: 5. This CDR3 has 15 residues. Per-sample PBMC isolation yielded at least 6.5 million cells.

Sequencing used blood. The chain links TRBV11-2 to TRBJ2-3; 10 bases fit TRBD2. This TCR derives from a man aged 70-80 years in good health. As DNA, the CDR3 is TGTGCCAGCAGCTACACCCTAGCGGGGGCAGATACGCAGTATTTT. It codes for CASSYTLAGADTQYF.